The 6 T cell receptor beta chains in this list originate from one sample, sequenced in a study of T cells in Graves' hyperthyroidism and ophthalmopathy. RNA transcripts were the template for amplifying TCR beta CDR3 regions. HTBI primers were employed in a first-round RT-PCR of the TCR CDR3. TCRdb ran MiXCR on the multiplex PCR reads and lists one entry per CDR3 protein. The data hold 600,000 to 850,000 distinct CDR3 sequences, with roughly a sixth observed a single time. The sample consisted of blood. The receptors originated from a woman between 50 and 59 years old with Graves' hyperthyroidism that later progressed to Graves' ophthalmopathy.

This clonotype was seen a single time. The V gene is TRBV6-2 or TRBV6-3, the J gene TRBJ2-3, with D possibly matching TRBD1 (6 bases). CDR1 is MNHEY, CDR2 SVGEGT, per germline. The CDR3 loop spans 15 amino acids. V lost 7 bases, J lost 2 bases, and 16 bases lay in between. The chain's CDR3 is CASNPPGTFTDTQYF. CDR3 sequence (DNA): TGTGCCAGCAACCCTCCCGGGACATTCACAGATACGCAGTATTTT.

This clonotype was seen a few times. The chain uses TRBV12-3 or TRBV12-4 and TRBJ1-5; D may be TRBD1 (6 bases). CDR3 length equals 15 residues. With 8 bases removed from V and 2 bases from J, the gap between germline ends came to 16 bases. CDR3 sequence reads: CASAMRGRGNQPQHF. The CDR3 DNA sequence: TGTGCCAGCGCCATGCGGGGGCGCGGCAATCAGCCCCAGCATTTT.

This chain uses TRBV6-1 with TRBJ2-5; 9 bases line up with TRBD2. This CDR3 region has 15 residues. CDR1 is MNHNS, CDR2 SASEGT, per germline. V lost 6 bases and J lost 4; bases outside the gene matches: 9. The chain's CDR3 is CASSRGGRGGETQYF. The CDR3 DNA is TGTGCCAGCAGCCGCGGTGGGCGGGGGGGAGAGACCCAGTACTTC.

A few counts support this clonotype. The chain joins TRBV15 to TRBJ2-1, with 9 positions matching TRBD2. Germline CDR1 and CDR2: LNHNV and YYDKDF (reference sequence). The V and J ends lost 0 bases and 3 bases, in that order; junction bases with no gene match: 3. This CDR3 has 16 residues. CDR3 sequence reads: CATSRDSGGVYNEQFF. The CDR3 nucleotides read TGTGCCACCAGCAGAGATAGCGGGGGCGTCTACAATGAGCAGTTCTTC. Combining the CDR3 with reference TRBV15 and TRBJ2-1 gives the whole variable domain DAMVIQNPRYQVTQFGKPVTLSCSQTLNHNVMYWYQQKSSQAPKLLFHYYDKDFNNEADTPDNFQSRRPNTSFCFLDIRSPGLGDTAMYLCATSRDSGGVYNEQFFGPGTRLTVL.

Comment on this clonotype: A much larger clone lies a single base off, so this may be a read error. The gene calls are TRBV28 and TRBJ2-1; 9 bases align to TRBD2. The CDR3 has 17 residues. V was pared by 11 bases and J by 7 bases, with 21 bases of the junction left unmatched. Germline V gene data show CDR1 as MDHEN and CDR2 as SYDVKM. Here the CDR3 DNA reads TGTGCCGGCGCTGCCCAAGAGCGGGGGGTCTTTGAAAATGAGCAGTTCTTC. It is translated as CAGAAQERGVFENEQFF.

This sequence joins TRBV4-1 and TRBJ2-1, with TRBD2 matching over 10 bases. Trimming cost V 1 base and J 6 bases; bases outside gene matches: 3. Germline lookup yields CDR1 MGHRA and CDR2 YSYEKL. The CDR3 is 15 residues long. The CDR3 loop is CASSQGTSGTNEQFF. The DNA for the CDR3 is TGCGCCAGCAGCCAAGGGACTAGCGGAACCAATGAGCAGTTCTTC.